These T cell receptor beta chains were read from a single sample in a study of blood T cell repertoires in COVID-19. The protocol was immunoSEQ multiplex PCR, while the TCRdb copy is restricted to in-frame clones and leaves out a portion. The sample shows 500,000 to 600,000 clones, roughly nine tenths of them seen only once. The sample consisted of peripheral blood. These receptor sequences come from a woman aged 45-60 years with COVID-19, enrolled during active disease. CDR3s include the opening cysteine and the closing phenylalanine or tryptophan. The D gene is left open where the match is weak. Size is omitted from some rows. Given values are once, few, many or a class for expanded clones.

CDR3 | DNA | size | J | V | D
CASSLGHQSGEAFF | TGTGCCAGCAGTCTCGGACACCAGTCGGGTGAAGCTTTCTTT | - | TRBJ1-1 | TRBV28 | -
CASRNSHSTDTQYF | TGTGCCAGCAGAAACAGCCACAGCACAGATACGCAGTATTTT | once | TRBJ2-3 | TRBV2 | -
CASSEQGGEKLFF | TGTGCCAGCAGTGAACAGGGGGGTGAAAAACTGTTTTTT | - | TRBJ1-4 | TRBV6-1 | TRBD1
CASSRGLTSRDTGELFF | TGTGCCAGCAGTAGAGGGCTGACTAGCCGCGACACCGGGGAGCTGTTTTTT | - | TRBJ2-2 | TRBV27 | TRBD2
CASSVGQGYSYEQYF | TGCGCCAGCAGTGTGGGACAGGGGTACTCCTACGAGCAGTACTTC | - | TRBJ2-7 | TRBV10-2 | TRBD1
CASRKENQPQHF | TGTGCCAGCAGGAAAGAGAATCAGCCCCAGCATTTT | - | TRBJ1-5 | TRBV6-5 | -
CASRQTGVNQPQHF | TGTGCCAGCAGGCAGACAGGGGTCAATCAGCCCCAGCATTTT | - | TRBJ1-5 | TRBV6-5 | TRBD1
CASSHRDRLFEQYF | TGTGCCAGCAGTCACCGGGACAGGTTGTTCGAGCAGTACTTC | - | TRBJ2-7 | TRBV2 | TRBD1
CASSLRQGGSGELFF | TGTGCCAGCAGCTTAAGGCAGGGGGGATCCGGGGAGCTGTTTTTT | - | TRBJ2-2 | TRBV7-9 | -
CASSELTNTEAFF | TGTGCCAGCAGTGAACTGACTAACACTGAAGCTTTCTTT | once | TRBJ1-1 | TRBV2 | -
CASSFRGEDTQYF | TGTGCCAGCAGTTTCCGGGGGGAAGATACGCAGTATTTT | - | TRBJ2-3 | TRBV12-3/TRBV12-4 | TRBD2
CASSFRVVYEQYF | TGTGCCAGCAGTTTCAGGGTTGTCTACGAGCAGTACTTC | - | TRBJ2-7 | TRBV12-3/TRBV12-4 | -
CASSPDRVYSPLHF | TGCGCCAGCAGCCCGGACAGGGTTTATTCACCCCTCCACTTT | once | TRBJ1-6 | TRBV5-1 | TRBD1
CASSPVGPLSGNTIYF | TGTGCCAGCTCACCCGTGGGGCCCTTGTCTGGAAACACCATATATTTT | - | TRBJ1-3 | TRBV18 | -
CASSKRTSGGEDTQYF | TGTGCCAGTAGTAAAAGGACTAGCGGGGGGGAAGATACGCAGTATTTT | - | TRBJ2-3 | TRBV19 | TRBD2
CASSLRGRQDEQYF | TGTGCCAGCAGCCTCAGGGGGCGCCAGGACGAGCAGTACTTC | - | TRBJ2-7 | TRBV27 | TRBD1
CASARGAAGELFF | TGTGCCAGTGCCCGGGGGGCGGCCGGGGAGCTGTTTTTT | - | TRBJ2-2 | TRBV19 | -
CASSVDQGIDGYTF | TGTGCCAGCAGCGTAGATCAGGGAATAGATGGCTACACCTTC | - | TRBJ1-2 | TRBV9 | -
CAWSVRTSTIHEQFF | TGTGCCTGGAGTGTACGTACTAGCACAATACATGAGCAGTTCTTC | - | TRBJ2-1 | TRBV30 | -
CASSPRGGNTEAFF | TGCGCCAGCAGCCCCCGGGGGGGCAACACTGAAGCTTTCTTT | - | TRBJ1-1 | TRBV4-1 | -
CASSLEAGVFKETQYF | TGTGCCAGCAGCTTGGAAGCGGGGGTATTCAAAGAGACCCAGTACTTC | - | TRBJ2-5 | TRBV5-6 | TRBD2
CASSLDRGSYYGYTF | TGTGCCAGCAGCTTAGATAGGGGAAGCTACTATGGCTACACCTTC | - | TRBJ1-2 | TRBV7-2 | -
CASSVAPPGEQYF | TGTGCCAGCAGCGTAGCCCCCCCCGGGGAGCAGTACTTC | once | TRBJ2-7 | TRBV9 | -
CASSFPTGGGYTF | TGTGCCAGCAGCTTCCCGACAGGGGGCGGCTACACCTTC | - | TRBJ1-2 | TRBV5-6 | TRBD1
CASLRDRGLVTEAFF | TGTGCCAGCCTCCGGGACAGGGGTTTAGTCACTGAAGCTTTCTTT | - | TRBJ1-1 | TRBV2 | TRBD1
CASSIDWETYGYTF | TGTGCCAGTAGTATAGATTGGGAGACCTATGGCTACACCTTC | - | TRBJ1-2 | TRBV19 | -
CASSGWDSPTDTQYF | TGTGCCAGCAGCGGGTGGGACTCGCCCACAGATACGCAGTATTTT | - | TRBJ2-3 | TRBV9 | -
CASSFSGGHRYNEQFF | TGTGCCAGCAGCTTTTCGGGGGGCCACCGCTACAATGAGCAGTTCTTC | - | TRBJ2-1 | TRBV5-8 | -
CASSIQGALGNTIYF | TGTGCCAGCAGCATCCAGGGGGCTCTTGGAAACACCATATATTTT | - | TRBJ1-3 | TRBV9 | TRBD1
CASSLDPGQGYGYTF | TGCGCCAGCAGCTTGGACCCGGGACAGGGATATGGCTACACCTTC | - | TRBJ1-2 | TRBV5-1 | TRBD1
CASSWDSSGNTIYF | TGTGCCAGCAGCTGGGACAGCTCTGGAAACACCATATATTTT | - | TRBJ1-3 | TRBV5-4 | TRBD1
CASRGTARGYQPQHF | TGTGCCAGTCGTGGGACAGCCCGAGGATATCAGCCCCAGCATTTT | once | TRBJ1-5 | TRBV19 | TRBD1
CASSYSSEELTDTQYF | TGTGCCAGCAGTTACTCGTCCGAGGAGCTCACAGATACGCAGTATTTT | - | TRBJ2-3 | TRBV6-6 | -
CAITQVADTEAFF | TGTGCCATCACACAGGTGGCGGACACTGAAGCTTTCTTT | - | TRBJ1-1 | TRBV10-3 | -
CAISEAGGPDTQYF | TGTGCCATCAGTGAAGCAGGGGGCCCCGATACGCAGTATTTT | - | TRBJ2-3 | TRBV10-3 | TRBD1
CASSVGSGGADTQYF | TGTGCCAGCAGCGTCGGAAGCGGAGGGGCAGATACGCAGTATTTT | - | TRBJ2-3 | TRBV9 | -
CASSSNGYTEAFF | TGTGCCAGTAGTTCCAACGGGTACACTGAAGCTTTCTTT | - | TRBJ1-1 | TRBV19 | -
CASSLDGRLYEQYF | TGCGCCAGCAGCTTGGATGGGAGACTCTACGAGCAGTACTTC | - | TRBJ2-7 | TRBV5-1 | -
CASSMGTAYYGYTF | TGTGCCAGTAGTATGGGGACAGCATACTATGGCTACACCTTC | - | TRBJ1-2 | TRBV19 | TRBD1
CASSLSMNTEAFF | TGTGCCAGCAGCCTCTCTATGAACACTGAAGCTTTCTTT | - | TRBJ1-1 | TRBV7-2 | -
CASSGEPNQPQHF | TGTGCCAGCAGCGGGGAGCCCAATCAGCCCCAGCATTTT | - | TRBJ1-5 | TRBV5-4 | -
CASSLTRSEEPAF | TGTGCCAGCAGTTTAACCCGATCAGAGGAGCCGGCCTTT | - | TRBJ1-1 | TRBV28 | -
CSASGGLAVRNEQFF | TGCAGTGCTAGTGGGGGACTAGCGGTGCGCAATGAGCAGTTCTTC | - | TRBJ2-1 | TRBV20-1 | TRBD2